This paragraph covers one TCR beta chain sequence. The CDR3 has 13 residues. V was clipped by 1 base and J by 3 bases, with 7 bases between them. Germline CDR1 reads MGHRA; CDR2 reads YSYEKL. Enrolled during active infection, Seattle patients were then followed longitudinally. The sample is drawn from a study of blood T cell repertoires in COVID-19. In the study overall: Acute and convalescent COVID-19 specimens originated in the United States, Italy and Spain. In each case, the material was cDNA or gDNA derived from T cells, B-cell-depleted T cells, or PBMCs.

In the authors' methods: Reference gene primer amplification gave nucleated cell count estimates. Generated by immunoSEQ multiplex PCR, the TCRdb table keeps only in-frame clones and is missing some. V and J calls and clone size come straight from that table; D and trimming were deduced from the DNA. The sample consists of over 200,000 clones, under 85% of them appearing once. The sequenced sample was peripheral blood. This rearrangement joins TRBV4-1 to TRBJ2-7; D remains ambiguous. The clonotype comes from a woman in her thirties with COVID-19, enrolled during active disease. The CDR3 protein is CASSQGGGYEQYF. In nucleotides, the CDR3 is TGCGCCAGCAGCCAAGGCGGCGGCTACGAGCAGTACTTC.